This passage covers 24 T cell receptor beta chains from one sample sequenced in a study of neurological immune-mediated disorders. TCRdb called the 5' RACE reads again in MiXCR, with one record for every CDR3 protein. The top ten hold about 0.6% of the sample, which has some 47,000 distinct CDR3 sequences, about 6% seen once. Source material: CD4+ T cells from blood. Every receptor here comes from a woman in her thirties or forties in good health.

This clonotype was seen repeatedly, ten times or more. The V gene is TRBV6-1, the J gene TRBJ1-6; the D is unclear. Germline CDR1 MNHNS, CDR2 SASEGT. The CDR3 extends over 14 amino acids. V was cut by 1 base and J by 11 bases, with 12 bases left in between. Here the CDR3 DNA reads TGTGCCAGCAGTGAAGAACTACACCTGGCACCCCTCCACTTT. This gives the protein CASSEELHLAPLHF.

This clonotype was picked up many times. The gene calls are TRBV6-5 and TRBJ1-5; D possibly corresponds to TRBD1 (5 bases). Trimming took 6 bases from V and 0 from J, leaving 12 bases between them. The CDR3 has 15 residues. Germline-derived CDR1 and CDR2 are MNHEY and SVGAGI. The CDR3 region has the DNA TGTGCCAGCAGAATCAGGGAATATAGCAATCAGCCCCAGCATTTT. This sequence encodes CASRIREYSNQPQHF.

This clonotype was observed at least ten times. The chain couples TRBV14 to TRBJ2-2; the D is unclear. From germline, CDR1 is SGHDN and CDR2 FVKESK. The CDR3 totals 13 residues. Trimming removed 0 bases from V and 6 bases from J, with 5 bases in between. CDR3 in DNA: TGTGCCAGCAGCCAAGATTGGTCCGGGGAGCTGTTTTTT. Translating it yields CASSQDWSGELFF.

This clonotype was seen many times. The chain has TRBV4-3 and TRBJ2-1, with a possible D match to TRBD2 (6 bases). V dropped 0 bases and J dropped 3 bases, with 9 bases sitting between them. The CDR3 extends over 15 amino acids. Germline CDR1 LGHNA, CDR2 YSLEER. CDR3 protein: CASSQDWRVYNEQFF. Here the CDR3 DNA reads TGCGCCAGCAGCCAAGATTGGAGGGTCTACAATGAGCAGTTCTTC.

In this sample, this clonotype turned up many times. The CDR3 DNA reads TGTGCCAGCAGTTTAGGTGACAAGAACACTGAAGCTTTCTTT. It codes for CASSLGDKNTEAFF. V usage is TRBV28 and J usage is TRBJ1-1; D remains unclear. V shed 2 bases and J shed 1 base, with 8 bases lying between them. The germline gives CDR1 MDHEN, CDR2 SYDVKM. The CDR3 sequence is 14 residues long.

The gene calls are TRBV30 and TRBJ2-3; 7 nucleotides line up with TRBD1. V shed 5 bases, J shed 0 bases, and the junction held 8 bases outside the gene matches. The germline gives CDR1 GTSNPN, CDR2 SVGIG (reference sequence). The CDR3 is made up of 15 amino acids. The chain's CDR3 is CAWVRDSFSTDTQYF. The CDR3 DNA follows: TGTGCCTGGGTGAGGGACAGCTTCAGCACAGATACGCAGTATTTT.

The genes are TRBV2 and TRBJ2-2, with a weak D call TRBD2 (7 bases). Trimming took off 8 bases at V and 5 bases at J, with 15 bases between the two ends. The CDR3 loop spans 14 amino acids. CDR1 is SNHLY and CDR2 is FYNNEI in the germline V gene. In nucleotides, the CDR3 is TGTGCCAGCGGGGGGCTAGCGGATACCGGGGAGCTGTTTTTT. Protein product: CASGGLADTGELFF. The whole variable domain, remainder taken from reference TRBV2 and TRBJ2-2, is EPEVTQTPSHQVTQMGQEVILRCVPISNHLYFYWYRQILGQKVEFLVSFYNNEISEKSEIFDDQFSVERPDGSNFTLKIRSTKLEDSAMYFCASGGLADTGELFFGEGSRLTVL.

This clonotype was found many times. The DNA of the CDR3 is TGCGCCAGCAGCTTGCTCACTAGCGGCCAAGAGACCCAGTACTTC. It codes for CASSLLTSGQETQYF. This chain links TRBV5-1 with TRBJ2-5; 8 positions agree with TRBD2. The length of the CDR3 is 15 residues. J lost 1 base, V lost 1 base, and 3 bases had no gene match. Germline-derived CDR1 and CDR2 are SGHRS and YFSETQ.

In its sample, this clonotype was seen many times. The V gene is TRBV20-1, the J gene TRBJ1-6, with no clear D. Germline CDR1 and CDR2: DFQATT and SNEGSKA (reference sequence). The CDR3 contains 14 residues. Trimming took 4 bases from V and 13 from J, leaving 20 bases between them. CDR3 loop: CSANTPLNRFPLHF. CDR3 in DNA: TGCAGTGCTAATACCCCACTGAATCGGTTTCCCCTCCACTTT.

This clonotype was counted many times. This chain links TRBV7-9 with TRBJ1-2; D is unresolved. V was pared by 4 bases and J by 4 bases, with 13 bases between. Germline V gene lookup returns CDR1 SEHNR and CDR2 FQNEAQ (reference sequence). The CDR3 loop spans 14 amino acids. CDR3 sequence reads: CASSSSALGYGYTF. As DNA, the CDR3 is TGTGCCAGCAGCTCCTCGGCACTGGGCTATGGCTACACCTTC.

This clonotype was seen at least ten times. CDR3 DNA: TGCAGCGTTGCACTACCTGGCAATGAGCAGTTCTTC. Protein product: CSVALPGNEQFF. J is TRBJ2-1 and V is TRBV29-1; D not certain. CDR1 is SQVTM and CDR2 is ANQGSEA in the germline V gene. V was clipped by 4 bases and J by 6 bases, with 10 bases between them. The CDR3 runs to 12 residues.

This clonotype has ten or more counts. CDR3 DNA: TGTGCCACCAGGAAGGGAGGGGATCAGCCCCAGCATTTT. This translates into CATRKGGDQPQHF. The J gene is TRBJ1-5, the V gene TRBV24-1; the D gene is possibly TRBD1 (5 bases). The CDR3 runs to 13 residues. Trimming left V 7 bases short and J 5 bases short, with 11 bases between. The germline CDR1 and CDR2 sequences are KGHDR and SFDVKD.

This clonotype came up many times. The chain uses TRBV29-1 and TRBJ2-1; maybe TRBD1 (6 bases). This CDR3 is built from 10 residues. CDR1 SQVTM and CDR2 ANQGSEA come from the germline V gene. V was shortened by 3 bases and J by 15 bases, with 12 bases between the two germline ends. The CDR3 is CSVEETGRFF. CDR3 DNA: TGCAGCGTTGAGGAGACAGGTCGGTTCTTC.

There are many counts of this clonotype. CDR3 in DNA: TGCAGCGTTGAAGGTCGAGGGAGTTACGAGCAGTACTTC. This translates into CSVEGRGSYEQYF. V usage is TRBV29-1 and J usage is TRBJ2-7; TRBD2 is a possible D gene (5 bases). The CDR3 is 13 residues long. CDR1 and CDR2 from the germline V gene are SQVTM and ANQGSEA. V was clipped by 1 base and J by 4 bases, with 11 bases between them.

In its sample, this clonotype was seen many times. The CDR3 here is CASSYGTGTTYYEQYF. The CDR3 nucleotides are TGTGCCAGCAGTTACGGCACCGGGACTACTTACTACGAGCAGTACTTC. This chain joins TRBV28 and TRBJ2-7; 7 bases map to TRBD2. CDR1 is MDHEN, CDR2 SYDVKM, per germline. Trimming took 4 bases from V and 3 from J; bases not matched to a gene: 12. The CDR3 is made up of 16 amino acids.

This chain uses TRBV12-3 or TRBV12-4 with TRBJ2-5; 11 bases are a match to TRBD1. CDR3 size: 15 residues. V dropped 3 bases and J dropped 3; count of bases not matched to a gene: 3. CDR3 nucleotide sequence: TGTGCCAGCAGTTTGGGACAGGGGGGTAAAGAGACCCAGTACTTC. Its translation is CASSLGQGGKETQYF.

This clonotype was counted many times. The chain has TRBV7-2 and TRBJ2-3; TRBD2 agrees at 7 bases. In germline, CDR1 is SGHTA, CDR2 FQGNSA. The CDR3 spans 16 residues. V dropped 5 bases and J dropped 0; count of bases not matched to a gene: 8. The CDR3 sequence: CASSPGLGPSTDTQYF. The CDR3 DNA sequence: TGTGCCAGCAGCCCAGGACTAGGACCTAGCACAGATACGCAGTATTTT.

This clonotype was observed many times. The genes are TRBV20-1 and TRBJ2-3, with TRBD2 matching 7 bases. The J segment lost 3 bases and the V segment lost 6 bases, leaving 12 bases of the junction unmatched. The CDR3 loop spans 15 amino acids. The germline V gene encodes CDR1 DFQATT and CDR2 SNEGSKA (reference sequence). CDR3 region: CSASLAVEMTDTQYF. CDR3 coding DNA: TGCAGTGCCAGCCTAGCGGTGGAGATGACAGATACGCAGTATTTT.

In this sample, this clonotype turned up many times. The chain's CDR3 is CASSSTEVNTEAFF. In nucleotides, the CDR3 is TGCGCCAGCAGCTCCACAGAGGTGAACACTGAAGCTTTCTTT. V is TRBV5-1 and J is TRBJ1-1; D gene ambiguous. The CDR3 consists of 14 residues. Between the trimmed V and J ends, which lost 3 bases and 0 bases, there was a span of 9 bases. The germline gives CDR1 SGHRS, CDR2 YFSETQ.

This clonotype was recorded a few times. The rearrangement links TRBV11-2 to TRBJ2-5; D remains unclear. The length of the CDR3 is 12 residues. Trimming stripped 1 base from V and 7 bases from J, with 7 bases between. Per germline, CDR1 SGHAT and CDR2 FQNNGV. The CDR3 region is CASSLVGWTQYF. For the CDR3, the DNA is TGTGCCAGCAGCTTAGTGGGCTGGACCCAGTACTTC.

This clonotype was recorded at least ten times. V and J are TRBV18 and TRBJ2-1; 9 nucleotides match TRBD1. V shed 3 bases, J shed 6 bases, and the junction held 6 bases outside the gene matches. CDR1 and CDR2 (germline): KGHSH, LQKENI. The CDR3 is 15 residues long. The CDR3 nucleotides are TGTGCCAGCTCACCTCGACAGGGGGTTTTCAATGAGCAGTTCTTC. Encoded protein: CASSPRQGVFNEQFF.

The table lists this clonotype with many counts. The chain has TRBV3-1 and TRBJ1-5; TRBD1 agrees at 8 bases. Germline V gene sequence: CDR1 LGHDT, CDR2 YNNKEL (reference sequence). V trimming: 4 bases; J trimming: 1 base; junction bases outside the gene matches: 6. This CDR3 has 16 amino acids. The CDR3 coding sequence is TGTGCCAGCAGCCGAGGACAGGGATCGAGCAATCAGCCCCAGCATTTT. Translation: CASSRGQGSSNQPQHF.

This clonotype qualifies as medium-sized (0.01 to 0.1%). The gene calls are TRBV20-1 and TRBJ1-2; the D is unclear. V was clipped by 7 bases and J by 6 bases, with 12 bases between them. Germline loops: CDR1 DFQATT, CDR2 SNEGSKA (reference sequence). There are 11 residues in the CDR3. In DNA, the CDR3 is TGCAGTGGAGAGGGTATGGATGGCTACACCTTC. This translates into CSGEGMDGYTF.

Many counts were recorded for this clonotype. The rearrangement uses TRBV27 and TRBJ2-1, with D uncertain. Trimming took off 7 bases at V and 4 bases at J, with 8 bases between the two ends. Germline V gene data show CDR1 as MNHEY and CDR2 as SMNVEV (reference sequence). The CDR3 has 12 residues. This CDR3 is CASTTFYNEQFF. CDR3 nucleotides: TGTGCCAGCACAACCTTTTACAATGAGCAGTTCTTC.